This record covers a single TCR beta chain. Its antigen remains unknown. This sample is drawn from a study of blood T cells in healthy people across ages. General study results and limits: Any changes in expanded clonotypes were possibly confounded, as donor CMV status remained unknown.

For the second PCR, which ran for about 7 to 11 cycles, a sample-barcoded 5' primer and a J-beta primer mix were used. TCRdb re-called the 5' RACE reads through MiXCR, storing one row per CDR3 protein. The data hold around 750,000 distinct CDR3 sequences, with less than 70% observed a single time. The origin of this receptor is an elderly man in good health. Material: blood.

The DNA for the CDR3 is TGCAGTGCCCATGGGCCTTGTGGCATTCAGTACTTC. It is translated as CSAHGPCGIQYF. The chain is built from TRBV20-1 and TRBJ2-4; D gene uncertain. Deletions cut 6 bases from V and 9 bases from J, with 15 bases between. CDR1 and CDR2 (germline): DFQATT, SNEGSKA (reference sequence). The CDR3 is 12 amino acids.